Below, 3 T cell receptor beta chains from the same sample are listed, as sequenced in a study of regulatory T cells in long-lasting Graves disease. CDR3 regions were amplified by Arm-PCR using iRepertoire HTBI primers to build TCR beta libraries. TCRdb recomputed calls from the multiplex PCR reads with MiXCR, one row per CDR3 protein. The table has almost 350,000 distinct CDR3 sequences, around 20% seen once. As for time point: persistent/refractory GD, antithyroid drugs over 5 years with positive TRAb. Isolated PBMC RNA provided the starting material for the TCR library. Sample: peripheral blood mononuclear cells (PBMCs), taken when the disease was refractory, from a patient treated with antithyroid drugs. Receptors were obtained from a female donor with Graves disease.

This clonotype was counted at least ten times. This chain joins TRBV29-1 and TRBJ1-1; the D is unclear. Germline-derived CDR1 and CDR2 are SQVTM and ANQGSEA. Trimming took 4 bases from V and 8 from J, leaving 14 bases between them. CDR3 size: 12 residues. The CDR3 region has the DNA TGCAGCGTTGGACAACCCATTATGGAAGCTTTCTTT. This sequence encodes CSVGQPIMEAFF.

This clonotype was picked up many times. The chain has TRBV12-3 or TRBV12-4 and TRBJ2-4, with D possibly being TRBD2 (5 bases). CDR3 length: 16 amino acids. V lost 5 bases to trimming and J lost 0 bases, with 14 bases between them. CDR3: CASSLAGLLAKNIQYF. CDR3 DNA sequence: TGTGCCAGCAGTCTGGCCGGACTTCTAGCCAAAAACATTCAGTACTTC.

The rearrangement joins TRBV20-1 to TRBJ2-1; 12 bases are a match to TRBD2. The CDR3 is 15 residues long. Germline V gene lookup returns CDR1 DFQATT and CDR2 SNEGSKA (reference sequence). V was pared by 4 bases and J by 0 bases, with 1 base of the junction left unmatched. As DNA, the CDR3 is TGCAGTGCTACTAGCGGGAGGGCCTCCTACAATGAGCAGTTCTTC. Protein product: CSATSGRASYNEQFF.